The 8 T cell receptor beta chains listed next were all sequenced from one sample in a study of shared clonotypes between healthy human individuals. Sequencing was performed with immunoSEQ multiplex PCR; in TCRdb, only in-frame clones are kept and a portion is missing. The top ten clones hold roughly 1.2% of a sample with around 2,100,000 clones, about 95% of them seen once. CD45RO negativity and positive selection for CCR7 defined naive CD8 cells, a population that excluded terminally differentiated effector memory CD45RA+ cells. Source material: naive CD8+ T cells sorted from blood. The receptors derive from a man between 18 and 35 years old in good health.

CDR3 region: CASSLGSGRNTEAFF. The CDR3 DNA reads as TGCGCCAGCAGCTTGGGCAGTGGCAGGAACACTGAAGCTTTCTTT. This chain uses TRBV5-1 with TRBJ1-1; no reliable D call. This CDR3 has 15 residues. Trimming left V 0 bases short and J 1 base short, with 10 bases between. CDR1 is SGHRS, CDR2 YFSETQ, per germline.

This chain links TRBV9 with TRBJ2-1; perhaps TRBD2 as D (6 bases). The CDR3 is made up of 14 amino acids. Germline CDR1 is SGDLS and CDR2 is YYNGEE. V gave up 4 bases and J gave up 9 bases, with 17 bases separating them. For the CDR3, the DNA is TGTGCCAGCAGCCCCCTCGCGGGGTCGACTGAGCAGTTCTTC. Encoded protein: CASSPLAGSTEQFF.

Regarding this clone: Other DNA sequences of this sample code for an identical CDR3. The V and J genes are TRBV5-6 and TRBJ2-2; D gene uncertain. The CDR3 has 12 amino acids. The germline V and J ends were trimmed by 3 bases and 5 bases, with 5 bases remaining between them. CDR1 and CDR2 from the germline V gene are SGHDT and YYEEEE. CDR3 DNA: TGTGCCAGCAGCTGGGGAACCGGGGAGCTGTTTTTT. Translated: CASSWGTGELFF.

J is TRBJ2-7 and V is TRBV5-1; 7 positions agree with TRBD1. The V segment lost 4 bases and the J segment 3 bases; nucleotides outside the gene matches: 7. This CDR3 contains 14 residues. Per the germline V gene, CDR1 is SGHRS and CDR2 is YFSETQ. The CDR3 DNA reads as TGCGCCAGCAGCACCGGGACAGTAAGCTACGAGCAGTACTTC. Residues: CASSTGTVSYEQYF.

The chain links TRBV19 to TRBJ2-1, with D possibly called TRBD1 or TRBD2 (5 bases each). Between the trimmed V and J ends, which lost 5 bases and 5 bases, there was a span of 10 bases. This CDR3 spans 13 amino acids. Germline V CDR1 and CDR2: LNHDA, SQIVND (reference sequence). DNA for the CDR3: TGTGCCAGTAGTTTCGGGACCCACAATGAGCAGTTCTTC. This sequence encodes CASSFGTHNEQFF.

This sequence joins TRBV7-6 and TRBJ1-2; D is perhaps TRBD1 (5 bases). This CDR3 comprises 15 residues. The germline CDR1 and CDR2 sequences are SGHVS and FNYEAQ. V gave up 5 bases and J gave up 6 bases, with 19 bases separating them. CDR3 nucleotide sequence: TGTGCCAGCAGCCCGGCCGCCGGGACGGCCCATGGCTACACCTTC. Protein sequence: CASSPAAGTAHGYTF.

In its sample, this clone was seen once. V is TRBV5-5 and J is TRBJ2-3; 8 bases line up with TRBD2. The CDR3 is 15 residues long. J lost 6 bases, V lost 3 bases, and 9 bases had no gene match. Germline CDR1 SGHKS, CDR2 YYEKEE (reference sequence). The CDR3 loop reads CASSSVAGTQDTQYF. In nucleotides, the CDR3 is TGTGCCAGCAGCTCCGTAGCGGGGACACAGGATACGCAGTATTTT.

This chain links TRBV11-2 with TRBJ1-1, with D hard to call. The CDR3 is 12 amino acids. The V end lost 10 bases, the J end lost 4 bases, and 13 bases lay between the germline ends. The V gene's germline CDR1 is SGHAT and CDR2 FQNNGV. The CDR3 loop reads CATSHGSTEAFF. In nucleotides, the CDR3 is TGTGCCACCTCACATGGTTCCACTGAAGCTTTCTTT.